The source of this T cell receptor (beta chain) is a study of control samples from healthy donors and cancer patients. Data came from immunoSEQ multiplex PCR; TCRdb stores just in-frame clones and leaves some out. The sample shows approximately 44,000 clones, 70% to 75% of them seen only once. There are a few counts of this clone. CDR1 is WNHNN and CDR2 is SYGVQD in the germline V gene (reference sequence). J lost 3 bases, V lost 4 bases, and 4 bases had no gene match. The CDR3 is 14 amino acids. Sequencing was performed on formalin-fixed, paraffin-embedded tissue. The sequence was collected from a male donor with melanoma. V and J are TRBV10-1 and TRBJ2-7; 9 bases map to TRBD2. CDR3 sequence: CASSVGAGGYEQYF. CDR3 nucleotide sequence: TGCGCCAGCAGTGTAGGAGCGGGGGGCTACGAGCAGTACTTC.